This paragraph covers one T cell receptor (beta chain) sequence. No antigen is known for it. This CDR3 has 15 amino acids. Germline V gives CDR1 MGHRA, CDR2 YSYEKL. This sample stems from a study of CXCR3-negative and CXCR3-positive naive CD8 T cells. Each TRB cDNA library was prepared by 5' RACE (with UMI labels). TCRdb reprocessed the 5' RACE reads and reports one entry per CDR3 protein, with no DNA. Its listing shows some 150,000 distinct CDR3 sequences. Broader study findings: When CXCR3-positive naive cells were set against CXCR3-negative naive cells, the former had more hydrophobic TRB CDR3s.

The source material was naive CXCR3+ CD8+ T cells from blood. Described subset: CD45RO-CCR7+CD27+CD95- naive CD8+ T cells expressing CXCR3 (TNR3+). The V call is TRBV4-1, the J call TRBJ2-7; TCRdb selects TRBD1, and the lack of DNA leaves this call unchecked. The clonotype originates from a human donor in good health. Some clones in this sample may be carry-over from other donors' samples. The CDR3 sequence: CASSPSQGSSYEQYF.